The 8 T cell receptor beta chains below all came from one sample that was sequenced in a study of CD8 T cells in ankylosing spondylitis. TCRdb reanalysed the 5' RACE reads using MiXCR and keeps one entry per CDR3 protein. The sample yields about 540,000 distinct CDR3 sequences, 12% seen once. Study-wide findings and caveats: One TCR beta motif, made up of 7 or 8 highly homologous variants, appeared characteristic of ankylosing spondylitis blood.

These receptors' antigens are unknown. The sample comprised blood, either unsorted or a sorted T cell fraction (not recorded which). Receptor source: a male donor with ankylosing spondylitis.

This clonotype has a count of ten or more. The V call is TRBV12-3 or TRBV12-4, the J call TRBJ2-1, with TRBD2 as a possible D gene (6 bases). CDR3 length equals 15 residues. Trimming took off 7 bases at V and 2 bases at J, with 15 bases between the two ends. The CDR3 DNA is TGTGCCAGCACCCTGAGGAGGGGAACCTACAATGAGCAGTTCTTC. As protein: CASTLRRGTYNEQFF.

The chain joins TRBV3-1 to TRBJ1-6, with 9 bases matching TRBD1. Germline CDR1 reads LGHDT; CDR2 reads YNNKEL (reference sequence). Trimming cost V 3 bases and J 11 bases; bases outside gene matches: 5. The CDR3 has 14 amino acids. The DNA for the CDR3 is TGTGCCAGCAGCCAGTTAACAGGGGGCGCACCCCTCCACTTT. Translating it yields CASSQLTGGAPLHF. Variable domain in full (rest from reference TRBV3-1 and TRBJ1-6): DTAVSQTPKYLVTQMGNDKSIKCEQNLGHDTMYWYKQDSKKFLKIMFSYNNKELIINETVPNRFSPKSPDKAHLNLHINSLELGDSAVYFCASSQLTGGAPLHFGNGTRLTVT.

This clonotype has more than one count but fewer than ten. The V and J genes are TRBV7-9 and TRBJ1-1, with D unresolved. The ends were cut back, 1 base at V and 7 bases at J, with 10 bases in the middle. CDR1 and CDR2 from the germline V gene are SEHNR and FQNEAQ (reference sequence). The CDR3 spans 13 residues. CDR3 in DNA: TGTGCCAGCAGCTTAGAGGCGGCAGTTGAAGCTTTCTTT. It yields the protein CASSLEAAVEAFF.

CDR3 sequence (DNA): TGTGCCAGCTCACCACGGCCTAGCGGGAGGGATGAGCAGTTCTTC. As protein: CASSPRPSGRDEQFF. V and J are TRBV18 and TRBJ2-1, with TRBD2 identical over 12 bases. V trimming: 1 base; J trimming: 8 bases; junction bases outside the gene matches: 3. The CDR3 covers 15 residues. CDR1 and CDR2 (germline): KGHSH, LQKENI.

The rearrangement joins TRBV20-1 to TRBJ2-2; D is unclear. V shed 1 base and J shed 4 bases, with 13 bases lying between them. CDR3 length: 15 residues. Germline V gene sequence: CDR1 DFQATT, CDR2 SNEGSKA (reference sequence). CDR3 coding DNA: TGCAGTGCTAGAGTTGCCCCCTCGGCCACCGGGGAGCTGTTTTTT. It yields the protein CSARVAPSATGELFF.

This clonotype was seen a few times. V gene TRBV6-1 combines with J gene TRBJ1-4, with D perhaps TRBD1 (6 bases). Looked up from germline, CDR1 is MNHNS and CDR2 is SASEGT. The CDR3 loop spans 14 amino acids. The V gene lost 5 bases and the J gene lost 4 bases, with 11 bases spanning the gap. CDR3 in amino acids: CASSPTGYNEKLFF. The CDR3 DNA is TGTGCCAGCAGTCCGACAGGCTATAATGAAAAACTGTTTTTT.

This clonotype was observed many times. This chain uses TRBV29-1 with TRBJ1-2, with D unresolved. The V gene's germline CDR1 is SQVTM and CDR2 ANQGSEA. The V end lost 4 bases, the J end lost 0 bases, and 6 bases lay between the germline ends. This CDR3 comprises 12 residues. The CDR3 protein is CSVVEANYGYTF. CDR3 DNA: TGCAGCGTTGTCGAAGCTAACTATGGCTACACCTTC. The complete variable domain, with remaining parts taken from reference TRBV29-1 and TRBJ1-2, reads SAVISQKPSRDICQRGTSLTIQCQVDSQVTMMFWYRQQPGQSLTLIATANQGSEATYESGFVIDKFPISRPNLTFSTLTVSNMSPEDSSIYLCSVVEANYGYTFGSGTRLTVV.

This chain links TRBV29-1 with TRBJ2-7; D gene uncertain. Germline CDR1 SQVTM, CDR2 ANQGSEA. V lost 0 bases, J lost 4 bases, and 7 bases lay in between. The length of the CDR3 is 12 residues. The CDR3 DNA sequence: TGCAGCGTTGAAGATCTTCTGTACGAGCAGTACTTC. This sequence encodes CSVEDLLYEQYF.